These 30 T cell receptor beta chains were all obtained from the same sample, sequenced in a study of memory CD8 T cells in hepatitis C reinfection. The time point was: pre-reinfection, 55 to 20 weeks before reinfection detection. Sorted cells were sequenced directly ex vivo without any in vitro expansion. Sequencing used immunoSEQ multiplex PCR; TCRdb keeps in-frame clones, though not all of them. Here the sample spans tens of thousands of clones, 89% being singletons. Sequences were obtained from naive CD8+ T cells sorted from blood. The receptors were sampled from a man aged 18-30 years with hepatitis C virus infection.

The chain recombines TRBV9 with TRBJ1-1; 7 bases agree with TRBD1. V was pared by 0 bases and J by 5 bases, with 7 bases of the junction left unmatched. This CDR3 region has 15 residues. Germline-derived CDR1 and CDR2 are SGDLS and YYNGEE. This CDR3 is CASSVAPGGGTEAFF. Here the CDR3 DNA reads TGTGCCAGCAGCGTAGCGCCAGGGGGAGGTACTGAAGCTTTCTTT.

This sequence joins TRBV19 and TRBJ1-5; 7 bases agree with TRBD1. J was trimmed by 0 bases and V by 6 bases; bases with no gene match: 8. There are 16 residues in the CDR3. From germline, CDR1 is LNHDA and CDR2 SQIVND (reference sequence). CDR3 DNA: TGTGCCAGTAGGGCCTGGACAGGTTATAGCAATCAGCCCCAGCATTTT. Translating it yields CASRAWTGYSNQPQHF.

The chain combines TRBV11-2 with TRBJ2-5, with 10 bases lining up with TRBD2. Trimming removed 1 base from V and 0 bases from J; junction bases left unmatched: 5. Per the germline V gene, CDR1 is SGHAT and CDR2 is FQNNGV. The CDR3 consists of 17 residues. CDR3 bases: TGTGCCAGCAGCTTAGTGGCTAGCGGGGGATACCAAGAGACCCAGTACTTC. Amino acids: CASSLVASGGYQETQYF.

The chain joins TRBV2 to TRBJ2-5; 9 positions agree with TRBD2. V shed 4 bases, J shed 1 base, and the junction held 1 base outside the gene matches. The germline V gene has CDR1 SNHLY and CDR2 FYNNEI. CDR3 length: 14 residues. CDR3 in amino acids: CASSGLAAQETQYF. CDR3 nucleotide sequence: TGTGCCAGCAGTGGACTAGCGGCCCAAGAGACCCAGTACTTC.

The chain couples TRBV7-3 to TRBJ2-5; 7 bases align to TRBD2. This CDR3 is built from 15 residues. Germline CDR1 and CDR2: SGHTA and FQGTGA. The junction had 6 bases not matched to a gene; V was cut back by 0 bases and J by 5 bases. This chain's CDR3 is CASSLTGGLMETQYF. CDR3 DNA sequence: TGTGCCAGCAGCTTAACGGGGGGGTTGATGGAGACCCAGTACTTC.

V and J are TRBV6-5 and TRBJ2-7; 7 bases are shared with TRBD1. From germline, CDR1 is MNHEY and CDR2 SVGAGI. The trim removed 0 bases at V and 0 bases at J, leaving 2 bases unmatched. The CDR3 runs to 15 residues. The CDR3, as DNA: TGTGCCAGCAGTTACTCGACAGGGTCCTCCTACGAGCAGTACTTC. Its translation: CASSYSTGSSYEQYF.

The chain is built from TRBV27 and TRBJ2-3, with 11 bases matching TRBD1. From germline, CDR1 is MNHEY and CDR2 SMNVEV (reference sequence). This CDR3 is 13 amino acids long. Germline trimming cut 6 bases from V and 7 bases from J; bases unmatched to any gene: 3. CDR3 sequence reads: CASRDRGLNTQYF. Written as DNA, the CDR3 is TGTGCCAGCAGGGACAGGGGGCTAAATACGCAGTATTTT.

The V gene is TRBV28, the J gene TRBJ1-6; 10 bases match TRBD1. Germline trimming cut 10 bases from V and 7 bases from J; bases unmatched to any gene: 4. Germline CDR1 and CDR2: MDHEN and SYDVKM. This CDR3 contains 13 residues. Here the CDR3 reads CATRDRGNSPLHF. The CDR3 coding sequence is TGTGCCACCCGGGACAGGGGAAATTCACCCCTCCACTTT.

This chain connects TRBV19 to TRBJ1-4; 8 positions agree with TRBD1. Germline V gives CDR1 LNHDA, CDR2 SQIVND (reference sequence). The CDR3 is 13 amino acids. Trimming at V came to 7 bases and at J to 8 bases, leaving 6 bases not matched to a gene. The CDR3 bases are TGTGCCAGTACCTTCGACAGGGGAGAAAAACTGTTTTTT. It codes for CASTFDRGEKLFF.

The chain employs TRBV11-2 and TRBJ2-7; possibly TRBD2 for D (6 bases). Deletions cut 0 bases from V and 0 bases from J, with 12 bases between. Looked up from germline, CDR1 is SGHAT and CDR2 is FQNNGV. This CDR3 comprises 16 residues. The DNA of the CDR3 is TGTGCCAGCAGCTTAGATGGATTCGGGAGCTCCTACGAGCAGTACGTC. Protein sequence: CASSLDGFGSSYEQYV.

This clone has a single count. This chain joins TRBV19 and TRBJ2-5; D remains unclear. Germline V gives CDR1 LNHDA, CDR2 SQIVND (reference sequence). This CDR3 comprises 13 residues. V was trimmed by 1 base and J by 5 bases, leaving 8 bases between them. The CDR3 sequence is CASSIGAPETQYF. The CDR3 DNA is TGTGCCAGTAGTATAGGGGCGCCCGAGACCCAGTACTTC. Based on the CDR3 plus reference TRBV19 and TRBJ2-5, the full variable domain is DGGITQSPKYLFRKEGQNVTLSCEQNLNHDAMYWYRQDPGQGLRLIYYSQIVNDFQKGDIAEGYSVSREKKESFPLTVTSAQKNPTAFYLCASSIGAPETQYFGPGTRLLVL.

In this sample, this clone turned up once. CDR3 sequence reads: CASKPRDTGYEQFF. The CDR3 DNA reads TGTGCCAGCAAGCCACGGGACACGGGCTATGAGCAGTTCTTC. The V call is TRBV9, the J call TRBJ2-1, with a tentative D call TRBD1 (6 bases). Germline loops: CDR1 SGDLS, CDR2 YYNGEE. The V end was cut by 6 bases, the J end by 8 bases, with 18 bases between. There are 14 residues in the CDR3.

The chain links TRBV9 to TRBJ2-2; TRBD1 is a possible D gene (6 bases). Germline V CDR1 and CDR2: SGDLS, YYNGEE. The V gene lost 0 bases and the J gene lost 2 bases, with 14 bases spanning the gap. This CDR3 region has 17 residues. The CDR3 DNA is TGTGCCAGCAGCGTAGGTGGCTTCAGGGGCAACACCGGGGAGCTGTTTTTT. It yields the protein CASSVGGFRGNTGELFF.

This clone was seen just once. The rearrangement links TRBV9 to TRBJ2-1; D is perhaps TRBD1 (6 bases). With 0 bases removed from V and 3 bases from J, the gap between germline ends came to 10 bases. Germline CDR1 SGDLS, CDR2 YYNGEE. This CDR3 comprises 15 residues. The CDR3 sequence is CASSVVGDNYNEQFF. The CDR3 region has the DNA TGTGCCAGCAGCGTAGTTGGGGACAACTACAATGAGCAGTTCTTC.

This clone was seen a single time. The V and J genes are TRBV5-5 and TRBJ1-4; D perhaps matches TRBD1 (5 bases). The germline gives CDR1 SGHKS, CDR2 YYEKEE (reference sequence). Trimming cost V 0 bases and J 0 bases, with 6 bases left between them. The CDR3 is 15 residues long. CDR3 sequence: CASSLVRATNEKLFF. The CDR3 coding sequence is TGTGCCAGCAGCTTGGTCAGGGCAACTAATGAAAAACTGTTTTTT.

The count of this clone is one. CDR3: CASSLSLSTSGRFGELFF. The DNA for the CDR3 is TGTGCCAGCAGCTTAAGTCTGTCTACTAGCGGGAGATTTGGGGAGCTGTTTTTT. This chain connects TRBV7-9 to TRBJ2-2, with TRBD2 identical over 11 bases. Trimming at V came to 2 bases and at J to 8 bases, leaving 13 bases not matched to a gene. The CDR3 length is 18 residues. Germline V gene sequence: CDR1 SEHNR, CDR2 FQNEAQ (reference sequence). The variable domain in full, with the rest retrieved from reference TRBV7-9 and TRBJ2-2, is DTGVSQNPRHKITKRGQNVTFRCDPISEHNRLYWYRQTLGQGPEFLTYFQNEAQLEKSRLLSDRFSAERPKGSFSTLEIQRTEQGDSAMYLCASSLSLSTSGRFGELFFGEGSRLTVL.

The V gene is TRBV4-2, the J gene TRBJ2-7, with 8 bases identical to TRBD2. J was trimmed by 1 base and V by 0 bases; bases with no gene match: 5. The germline V gene has CDR1 LGHNA and CDR2 YNFKEQ. This CDR3 has 16 residues. The CDR3 protein is CASSQEASGPSYEQYF. As DNA, the CDR3 is TGTGCCAGCAGCCAAGAAGCTAGCGGGCCTTCCTACGAGCAGTACTTC.

This chain joins TRBV27 and TRBJ2-1; 7 positions match TRBD2. Germline V gene lookup returns CDR1 MNHEY and CDR2 SMNVEV (reference sequence). V shed 4 bases and J 2 bases; nucleotides not matched to a gene: 14. The CDR3 is 18 residues long. The CDR3 loop is CASSSIPLAESPYNEQFF. CDR3 sequence (DNA): TGTGCCAGCAGTTCCATCCCCCTAGCGGAAAGCCCCTACAATGAGCAGTTCTTC.

This chain links TRBV4-1 with TRBJ1-4; D unclear. V was pared by 0 bases and J by 16 bases, with 18 bases between. This CDR3 comprises 14 residues. From germline, CDR1 is MGHRA and CDR2 YSYEKL. CDR3 DNA sequence: TGCGCCAGCAGCCAAGATATGGATCCCACTGACTCGTTTTTT. Protein: CASSQDMDPTDSFF.

The chain carries TRBV5-1 and TRBJ2-7; D is undetermined. The CDR3 is 11 amino acids. Per the germline V gene, CDR1 is SGHRS and CDR2 is YFSETQ. Trimming pared 2 bases from V and 4 bases from J, leaving 4 bases between. The CDR3 DNA follows: TGCGCCAGCAGCTTTTTATACGAGCAGTACTTC. Amino acids: CASSFLYEQYF.

The CDR3 loop is CASSPQGQNEKLFF. The CDR3 DNA reads as TGTGCCAGCAGTCCCCAAGGACAGAATGAAAAACTGTTTTTT. This chain uses TRBV27 with TRBJ1-4, with D perhaps matching TRBD1 (6 bases). Germline CDR1 and CDR2: MNHEY and SMNVEV (reference sequence). Trimming removed 5 bases at V and 5 bases at J, with 12 bases between. The CDR3 is 14 residues long.

The V gene is TRBV6-1, the J gene TRBJ2-7; 10 bases agree with TRBD1. The CDR3 has 15 residues. Germline CDR1 reads MNHNS; CDR2 reads SASEGT. V dropped 2 bases and J dropped 7; count of bases not matched to a gene: 8. The CDR3 DNA reads TGTGCCAGCAGTGAATGGACAGGGGGAATACAGGAGCAGTACTTC. Its translation is CASSEWTGGIQEQYF.

J is TRBJ2-4 and V is TRBV25-1, with 7 bases identical to TRBD2. J was trimmed by 5 bases and V by 0 bases; bases with no gene match: 4. Germline V gene data show CDR1 as MGHDK and CDR2 as SYGVNS. The CDR3 has 15 amino acids. CDR3 sequence (DNA): TGTGCCAGCAGTGAATATGGGGGAGGGGAAAACATTCAGTACTTC. This sequence encodes CASSEYGGGENIQYF.

The table lists this clone with a few counts. This chain connects TRBV19 to TRBJ1-5; D is unresolved. Germline V gives CDR1 LNHDA, CDR2 SQIVND (reference sequence). CDR3 length: 14 residues. The V end was cut by 2 bases, the J end by 4 bases, with 9 bases between. The CDR3: CASSISQTNQPQHF. The CDR3, as DNA: TGTGCCAGTAGTATATCACAGACAAATCAGCCCCAGCATTTT.

The rearrangement joins TRBV19 to TRBJ1-2; 7 bases are a match to TRBD1. CDR1 and CDR2 (germline): LNHDA, SQIVND (reference sequence). Trimming cost V 8 bases and J 4 bases; bases outside gene matches: 10. The CDR3 totals 14 residues. The CDR3 is CASHDRAGSYGYTF. The CDR3 DNA is TGTGCCAGTCACGACAGGGCGGGGAGCTATGGCTACACCTTC. The variable domain in full, completed from reference TRBV19 and TRBJ1-2, reads DGGITQSPKYLFRKEGQNVTLSCEQNLNHDAMYWYRQDPGQGLRLIYYSQIVNDFQKGDIAEGYSVSREKKESFPLTVTSAQKNPTAFYLCASHDRAGSYGYTFGSGTRLTVV.

This chain uses TRBV11-2 with TRBJ2-1, with a possible D match to TRBD1 (5 bases). V gave up 1 base and J gave up 5 bases, with 15 bases separating them. CDR3 length: 16 residues. CDR1 and CDR2 (germline): SGHAT, FQNNGV. The CDR3: CASSLGARVNHNEQFF. CDR3 in DNA: TGTGCCAGCAGCTTAGGGGCCAGGGTAAACCACAATGAGCAGTTCTTC.

V is TRBV11-2 and J is TRBJ2-5, with D tentatively TRBD2 (6 bases). The tail of the sequence fits TRBJ2-7 better, so the J call may be wrong. The CDR3 contains 15 residues. Germline V gene sequence: CDR1 SGHAT, CDR2 FQNNGV. The CDR3 protein is CASSLGFSGVYEQYF. The CDR3, as DNA: TGTGCCAGCAGCTTAGGGTTTAGCGGCGTCTACGAGCAGTACTTC.

The J gene is TRBJ2-3, the V gene TRBV7-6, with TRBD1 matching over 9 bases. The CDR3 covers 20 residues. CDR1 and CDR2 from the germline V gene are SGHVS and FNYEAQ. J lost 6 bases, V lost 2 bases, and 21 bases had no gene match. The CDR3 DNA follows: TGTGCCAGCAGCTTACGACAGGGGGTGATGGCGGGAGAAGGGGCGGATACGCAGTATTTT. The encoded protein is CASSLRQGVMAGEGADTQYF. Full variable domain (remainder filled in from reference TRBV7-6 and TRBJ2-3): GAGVSQSPRYKVTKRGQDVALRCDPISGHVSLYWYRQALGQGPEFLTYFNYEAQQDKSGLPNDRFSAERPEGSISTLTIQRTEQRDSAMYRCASSLRQGVMAGEGADTQYFGPGTRLTVL.

The chain combines TRBV4-1 with TRBJ2-3, with TRBD2 as a possible D gene (6 bases). CDR1 is MGHRA, CDR2 YSYEKL, per germline. Trimming removed 4 bases from V and 0 bases from J, with 14 bases in between. The CDR3 length is 16 residues. DNA of the CDR3: TGCGCCAGCAGCCCACGGGTGCTAGCGAGCACAGATACGCAGTATTTT. It encodes CASSPRVLASTDTQYF.

This chain uses TRBV11-1 with TRBJ2-3, with TRBD2 matching over 8 bases. The CDR3 sequence is 12 residues long. Per the germline V gene, CDR1 is SGHAT and CDR2 is FQDESV (reference sequence). The V segment lost 10 bases and the J segment 3 bases; nucleotides outside the gene matches: 3. The CDR3 nucleotides are TGTGCCACAAGCGGGAGAACAGATACGCAGTATTTT. This encodes CATSGRTDTQYF.